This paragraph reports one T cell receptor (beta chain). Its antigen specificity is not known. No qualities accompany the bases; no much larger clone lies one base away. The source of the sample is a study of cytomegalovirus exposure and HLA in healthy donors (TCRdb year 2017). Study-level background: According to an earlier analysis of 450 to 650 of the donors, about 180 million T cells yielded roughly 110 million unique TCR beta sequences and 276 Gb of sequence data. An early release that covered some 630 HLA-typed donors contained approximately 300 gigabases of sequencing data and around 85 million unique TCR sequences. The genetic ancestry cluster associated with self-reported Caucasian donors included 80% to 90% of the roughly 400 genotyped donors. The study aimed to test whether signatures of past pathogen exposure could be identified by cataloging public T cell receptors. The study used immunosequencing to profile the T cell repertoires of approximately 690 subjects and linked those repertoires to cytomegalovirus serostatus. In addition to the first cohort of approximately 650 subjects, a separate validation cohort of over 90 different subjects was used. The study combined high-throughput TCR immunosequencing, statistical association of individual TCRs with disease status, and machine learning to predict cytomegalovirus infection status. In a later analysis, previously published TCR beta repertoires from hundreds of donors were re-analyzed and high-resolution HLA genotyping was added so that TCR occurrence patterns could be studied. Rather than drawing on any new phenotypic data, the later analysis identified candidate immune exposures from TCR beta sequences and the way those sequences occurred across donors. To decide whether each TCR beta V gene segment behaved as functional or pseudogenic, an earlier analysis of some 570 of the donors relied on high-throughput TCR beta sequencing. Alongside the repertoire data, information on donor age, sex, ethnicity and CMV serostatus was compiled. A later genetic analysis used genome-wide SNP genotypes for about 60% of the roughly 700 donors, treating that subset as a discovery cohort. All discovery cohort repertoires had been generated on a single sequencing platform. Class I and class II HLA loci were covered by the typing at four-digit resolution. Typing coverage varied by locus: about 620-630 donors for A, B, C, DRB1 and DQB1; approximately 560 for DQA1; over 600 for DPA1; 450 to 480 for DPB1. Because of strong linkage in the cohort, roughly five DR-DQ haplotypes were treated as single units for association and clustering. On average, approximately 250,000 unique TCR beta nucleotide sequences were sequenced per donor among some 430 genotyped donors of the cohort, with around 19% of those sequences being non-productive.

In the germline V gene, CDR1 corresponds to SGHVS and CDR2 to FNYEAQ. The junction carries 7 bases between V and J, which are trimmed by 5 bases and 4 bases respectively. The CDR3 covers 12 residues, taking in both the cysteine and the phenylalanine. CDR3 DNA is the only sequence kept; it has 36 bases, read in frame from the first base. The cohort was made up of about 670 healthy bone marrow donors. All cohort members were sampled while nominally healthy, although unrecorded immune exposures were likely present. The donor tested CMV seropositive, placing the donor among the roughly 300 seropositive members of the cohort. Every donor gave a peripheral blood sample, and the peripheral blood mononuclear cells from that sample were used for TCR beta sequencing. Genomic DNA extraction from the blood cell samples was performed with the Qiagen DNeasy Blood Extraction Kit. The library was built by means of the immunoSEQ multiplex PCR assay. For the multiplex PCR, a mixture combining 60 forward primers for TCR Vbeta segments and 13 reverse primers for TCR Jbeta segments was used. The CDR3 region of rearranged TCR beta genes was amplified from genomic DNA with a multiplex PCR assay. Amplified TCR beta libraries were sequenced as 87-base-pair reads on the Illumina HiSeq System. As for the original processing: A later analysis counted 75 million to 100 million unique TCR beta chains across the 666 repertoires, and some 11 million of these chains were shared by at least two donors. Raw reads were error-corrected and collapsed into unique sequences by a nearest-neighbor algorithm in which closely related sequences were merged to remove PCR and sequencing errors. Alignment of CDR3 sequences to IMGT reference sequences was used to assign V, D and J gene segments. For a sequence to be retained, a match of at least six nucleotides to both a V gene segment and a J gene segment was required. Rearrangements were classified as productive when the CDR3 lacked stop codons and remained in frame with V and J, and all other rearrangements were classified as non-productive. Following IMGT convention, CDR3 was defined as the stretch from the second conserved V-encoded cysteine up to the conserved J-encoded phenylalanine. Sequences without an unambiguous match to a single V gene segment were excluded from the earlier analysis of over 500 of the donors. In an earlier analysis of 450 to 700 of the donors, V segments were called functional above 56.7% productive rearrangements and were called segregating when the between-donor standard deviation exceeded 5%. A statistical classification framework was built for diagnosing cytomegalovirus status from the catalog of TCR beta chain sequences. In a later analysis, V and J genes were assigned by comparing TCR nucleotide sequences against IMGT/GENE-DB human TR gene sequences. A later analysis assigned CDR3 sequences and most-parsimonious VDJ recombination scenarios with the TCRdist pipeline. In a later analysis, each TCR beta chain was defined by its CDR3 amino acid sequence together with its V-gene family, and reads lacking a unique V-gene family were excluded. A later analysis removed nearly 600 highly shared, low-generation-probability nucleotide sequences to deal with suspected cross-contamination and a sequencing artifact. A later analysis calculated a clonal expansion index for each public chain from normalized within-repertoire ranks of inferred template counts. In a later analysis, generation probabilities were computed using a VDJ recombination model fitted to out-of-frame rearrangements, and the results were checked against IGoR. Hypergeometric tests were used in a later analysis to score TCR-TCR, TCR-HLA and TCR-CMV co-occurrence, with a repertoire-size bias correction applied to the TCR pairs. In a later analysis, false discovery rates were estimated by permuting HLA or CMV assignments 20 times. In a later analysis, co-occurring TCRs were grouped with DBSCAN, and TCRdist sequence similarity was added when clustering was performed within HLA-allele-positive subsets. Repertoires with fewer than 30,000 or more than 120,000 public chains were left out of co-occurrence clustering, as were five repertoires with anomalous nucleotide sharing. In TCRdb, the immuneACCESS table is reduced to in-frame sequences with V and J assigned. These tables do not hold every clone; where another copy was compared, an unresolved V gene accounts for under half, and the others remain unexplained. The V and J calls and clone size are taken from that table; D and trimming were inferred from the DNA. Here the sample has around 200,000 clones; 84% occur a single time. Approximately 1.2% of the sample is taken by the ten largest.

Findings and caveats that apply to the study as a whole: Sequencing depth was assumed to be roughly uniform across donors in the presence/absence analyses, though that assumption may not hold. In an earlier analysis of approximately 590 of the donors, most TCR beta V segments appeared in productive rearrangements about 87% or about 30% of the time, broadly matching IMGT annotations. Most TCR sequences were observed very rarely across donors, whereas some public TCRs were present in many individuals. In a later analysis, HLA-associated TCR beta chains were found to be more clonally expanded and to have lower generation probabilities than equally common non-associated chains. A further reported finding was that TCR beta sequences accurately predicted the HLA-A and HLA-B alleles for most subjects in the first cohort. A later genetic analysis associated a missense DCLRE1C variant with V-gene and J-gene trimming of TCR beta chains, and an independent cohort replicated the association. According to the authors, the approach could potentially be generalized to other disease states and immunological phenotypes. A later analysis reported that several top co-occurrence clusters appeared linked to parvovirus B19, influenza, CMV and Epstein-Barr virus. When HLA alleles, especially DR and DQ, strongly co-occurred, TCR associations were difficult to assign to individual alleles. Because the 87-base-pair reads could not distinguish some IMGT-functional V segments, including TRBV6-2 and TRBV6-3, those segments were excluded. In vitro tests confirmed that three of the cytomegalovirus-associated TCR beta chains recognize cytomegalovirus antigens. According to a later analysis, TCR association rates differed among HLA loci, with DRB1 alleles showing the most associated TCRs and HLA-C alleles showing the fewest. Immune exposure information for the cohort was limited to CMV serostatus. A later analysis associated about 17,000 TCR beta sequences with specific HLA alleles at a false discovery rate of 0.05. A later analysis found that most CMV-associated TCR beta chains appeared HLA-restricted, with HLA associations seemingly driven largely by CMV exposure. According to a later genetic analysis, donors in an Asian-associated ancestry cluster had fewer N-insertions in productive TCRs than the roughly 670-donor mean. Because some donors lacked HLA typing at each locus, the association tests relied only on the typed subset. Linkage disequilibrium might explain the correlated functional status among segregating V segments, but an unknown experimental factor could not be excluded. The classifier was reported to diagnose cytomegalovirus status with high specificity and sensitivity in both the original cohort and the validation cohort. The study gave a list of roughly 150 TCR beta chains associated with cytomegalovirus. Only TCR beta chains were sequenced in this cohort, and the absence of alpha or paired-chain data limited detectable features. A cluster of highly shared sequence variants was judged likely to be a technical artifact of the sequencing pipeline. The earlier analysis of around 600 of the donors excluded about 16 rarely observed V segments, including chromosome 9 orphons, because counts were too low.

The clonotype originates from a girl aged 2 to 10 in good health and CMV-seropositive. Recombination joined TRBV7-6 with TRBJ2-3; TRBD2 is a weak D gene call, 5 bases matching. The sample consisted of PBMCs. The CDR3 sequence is CASSPEADTQYF. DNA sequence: TGTGCCAGCAGCCCGGAGGCAGATACGCAGTATTTT. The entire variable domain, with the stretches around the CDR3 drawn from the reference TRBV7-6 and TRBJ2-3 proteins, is GAGVSQSPRYKVTKRGQDVALRCDPISGHVSLYWYRQALGQGPEFLTYFNYEAQQDKSGLPNDRFSAERPEGSISTLTIQRTEQRDSAMYRCASSPEADTQYFGPGTRLTVL.